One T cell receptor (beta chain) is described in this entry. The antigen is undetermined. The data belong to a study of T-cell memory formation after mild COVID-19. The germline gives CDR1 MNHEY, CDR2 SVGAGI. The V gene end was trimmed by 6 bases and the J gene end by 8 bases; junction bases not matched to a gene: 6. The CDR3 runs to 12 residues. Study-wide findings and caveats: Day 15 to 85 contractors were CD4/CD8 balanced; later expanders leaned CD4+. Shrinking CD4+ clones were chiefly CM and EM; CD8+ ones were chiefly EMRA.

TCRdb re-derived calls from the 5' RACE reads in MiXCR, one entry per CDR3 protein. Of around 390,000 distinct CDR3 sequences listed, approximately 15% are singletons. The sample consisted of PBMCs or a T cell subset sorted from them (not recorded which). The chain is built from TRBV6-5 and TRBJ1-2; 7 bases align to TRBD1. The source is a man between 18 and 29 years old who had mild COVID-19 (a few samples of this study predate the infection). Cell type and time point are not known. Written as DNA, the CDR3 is TGTGCCAGCAGAACAGGGGTCCGGGGCTACACCTTC. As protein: CASRTGVRGYTF.